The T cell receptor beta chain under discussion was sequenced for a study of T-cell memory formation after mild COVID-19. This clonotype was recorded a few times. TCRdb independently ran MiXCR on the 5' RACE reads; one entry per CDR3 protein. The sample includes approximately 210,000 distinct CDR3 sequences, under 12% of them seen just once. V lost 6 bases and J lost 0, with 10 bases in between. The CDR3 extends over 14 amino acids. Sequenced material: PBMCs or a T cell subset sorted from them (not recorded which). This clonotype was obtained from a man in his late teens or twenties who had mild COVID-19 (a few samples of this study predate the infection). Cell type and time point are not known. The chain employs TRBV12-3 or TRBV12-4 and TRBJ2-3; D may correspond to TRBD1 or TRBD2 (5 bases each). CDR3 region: CASSPGASTDTQYF. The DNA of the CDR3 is TGTGCCAGCAGCCCCGGGGCGAGCACAGATACGCAGTATTTT.